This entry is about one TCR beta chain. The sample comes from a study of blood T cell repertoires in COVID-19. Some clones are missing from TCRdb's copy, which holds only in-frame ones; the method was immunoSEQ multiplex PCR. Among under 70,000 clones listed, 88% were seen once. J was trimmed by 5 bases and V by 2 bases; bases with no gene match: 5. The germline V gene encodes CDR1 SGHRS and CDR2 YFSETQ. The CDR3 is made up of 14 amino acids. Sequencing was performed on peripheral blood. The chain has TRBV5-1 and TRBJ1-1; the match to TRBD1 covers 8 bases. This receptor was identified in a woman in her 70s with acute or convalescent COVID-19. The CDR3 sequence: CASSFRTGMTEAFF. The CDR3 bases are TGCGCCAGCAGCTTTCGGACAGGGATGACTGAAGCTTTCTTT.